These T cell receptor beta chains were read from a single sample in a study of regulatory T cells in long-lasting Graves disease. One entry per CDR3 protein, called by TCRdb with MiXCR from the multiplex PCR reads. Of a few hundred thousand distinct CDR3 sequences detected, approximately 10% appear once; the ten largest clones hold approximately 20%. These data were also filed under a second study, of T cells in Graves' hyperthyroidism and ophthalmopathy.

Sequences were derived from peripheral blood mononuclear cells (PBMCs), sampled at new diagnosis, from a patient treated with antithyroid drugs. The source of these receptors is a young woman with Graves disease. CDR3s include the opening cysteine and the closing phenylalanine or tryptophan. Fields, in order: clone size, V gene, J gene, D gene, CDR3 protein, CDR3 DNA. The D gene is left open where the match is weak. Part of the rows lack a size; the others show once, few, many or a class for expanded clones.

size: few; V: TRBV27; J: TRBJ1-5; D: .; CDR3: CASSLYGGMSNQPQHF; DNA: TGTGCCAGCAGTTTATATGGGGGTATGAGCAATCAGCCCCAGCATTTT
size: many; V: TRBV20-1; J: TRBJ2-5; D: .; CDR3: CSASPIKETQYF; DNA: TGCAGTGCTAGCCCGATCAAAGAGACCCAGTACTTC
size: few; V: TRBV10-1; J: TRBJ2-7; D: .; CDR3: CATRTDIPKEYEQYF; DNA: TGCGCCACCCGGACTGATATCCCGAAGGAATACGAGCAGTACTTC
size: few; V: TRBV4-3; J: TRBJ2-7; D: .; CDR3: CASSQDRGRAREQYF; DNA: TGCGCCAGCAGCCAAGATAGGGGGAGGGCTCGGGAGCAGTACTTC
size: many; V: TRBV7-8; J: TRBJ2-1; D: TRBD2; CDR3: CASSYPGLPYNEQFF; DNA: TGTGCCAGCAGCTACCCGGGACTACCTTACAATGAGCAGTTCTTC
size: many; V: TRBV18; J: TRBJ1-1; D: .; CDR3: CASSPFSGKTEAFF; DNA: TGTGCCAGCTCACCATTTTCGGGGAAGACTGAAGCTTTCTTT
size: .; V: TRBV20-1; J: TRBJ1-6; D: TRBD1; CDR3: CSAKDDRDNSPLHF; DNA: TGCAGTGCTAAAGACGACAGGGACAATTCACCCCTCCACTTT
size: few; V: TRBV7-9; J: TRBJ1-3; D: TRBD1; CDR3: CASSQDRDTTIYF; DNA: TGTGCCAGCAGCCAAGACAGGGACACAACCATATATTTT
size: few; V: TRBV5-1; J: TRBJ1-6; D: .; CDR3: CASSLEEARNNSPLHF; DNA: TGCGCCAGCAGCTTGGAAGAGGCCAGGAATAATTCACCCCTCCACTTT
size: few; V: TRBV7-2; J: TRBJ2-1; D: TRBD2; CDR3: CASSPSSGRHNEQFF; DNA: TGTGCCAGCAGCCCTTCTAGCGGGAGACATAATGAGCAGTTCTTC
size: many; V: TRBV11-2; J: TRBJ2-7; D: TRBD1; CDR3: CASSLRNRGPYEQYF; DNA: TGTGCCAGCAGCCTTAGAAACAGGGGTCCCTACGAGCAGTACTTC
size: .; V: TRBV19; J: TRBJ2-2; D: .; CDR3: CASSRVGSTTGELFF; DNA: TGTGCCAGTAGTAGGGTAGGATCGACTACCGGGGAGCTGTTTTTT
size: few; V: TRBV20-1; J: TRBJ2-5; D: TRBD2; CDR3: CSAGGLAGQETQYF; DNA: TGCAGTGCTGGGGGACTAGCGGGCCAAGAGACCCAGTACTTC
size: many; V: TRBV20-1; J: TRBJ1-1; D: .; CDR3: CSAPRRGTEAFF; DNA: TGCAGTGCGCCGAGAAGGGGGACTGAAGCTTTCTTT
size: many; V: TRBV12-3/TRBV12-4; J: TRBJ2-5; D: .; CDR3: CASQEGPETQYF; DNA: TGTGCCAGCCAGGAAGGACCAGAGACCCAGTACTTC
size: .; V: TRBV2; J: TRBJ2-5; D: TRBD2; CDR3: CASSGTSGGAQETQYF; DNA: TGTGCCAGCTCCGGGACTAGCGGGGGGGCCCAAGAGACCCAGTACTTC
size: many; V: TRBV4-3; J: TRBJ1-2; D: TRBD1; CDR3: CASSQDRGGQGYGYTF; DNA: TGCGCCAGCAGCCAAGATCGTGGCGGACAGGGCTATGGCTACACCTTC
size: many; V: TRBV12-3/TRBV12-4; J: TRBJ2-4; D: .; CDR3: CASSRTGQNIQYF; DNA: TGTGCCAGCAGTCGGACGGGACAAAACATTCAGTACTTC
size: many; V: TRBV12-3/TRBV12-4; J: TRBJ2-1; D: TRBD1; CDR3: CASSLHRGPISQVF; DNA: TGTGCCAGCAGTTTACACAGGGGCCCGATCAGCCAGGTCTTC
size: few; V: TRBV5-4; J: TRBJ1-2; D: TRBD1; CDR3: CASSRTGGGYGYTF; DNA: TGTGCCAGCAGCCGGACAGGGGGAGGCTATGGCTACACCTTC
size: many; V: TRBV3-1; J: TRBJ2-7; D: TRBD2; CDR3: CASSKSGRATYEQYF; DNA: TGTGCCAGCAGCAAAAGCGGGAGAGCTACCTACGAGCAGTACTTC
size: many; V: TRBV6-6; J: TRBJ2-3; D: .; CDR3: CASSYSVRTTHSKNPSTDTQYF; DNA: TGTGCCAGCAGTTACTCGGTTAGGACTACCCATTCGAAAAACCCTAGCACAGATACGCAGTATTTT
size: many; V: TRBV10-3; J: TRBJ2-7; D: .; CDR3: CAISEVRAWNEQYF; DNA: TGTGCCATCAGTGAGGTGAGGGCCTGGAACGAGCAGTACTTC
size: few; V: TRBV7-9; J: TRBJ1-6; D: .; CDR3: CASRSINSPLHF; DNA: TGTGCCAGCAGAAGTATTAATTCACCCCTCCACTTT
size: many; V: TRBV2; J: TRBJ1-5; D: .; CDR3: CASSEAQWGGEGQPQHF; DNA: TGTGCCAGCAGTGAAGCCCAATGGGGGGGCGAAGGACAGCCCCAGCATTTT
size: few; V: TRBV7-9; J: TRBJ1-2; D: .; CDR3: CASSLDGGYDYGYTF; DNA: TGTGCCAGCAGCTTAGATGGGGGCTACGACTATGGCTACACCTTC
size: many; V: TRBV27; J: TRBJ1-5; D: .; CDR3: CASSSTPGQPQHF; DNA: TGTGCCAGCAGCTCCACCCCCGGTCAGCCCCAGCATTTT
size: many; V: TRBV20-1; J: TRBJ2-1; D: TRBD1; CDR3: CSARADRGPNEQFF; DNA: TGCAGTGCTAGAGCGGACAGGGGGCCCAATGAGCAGTTCTTC
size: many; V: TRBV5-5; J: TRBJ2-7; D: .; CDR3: CASSLEAGNPYEQYF; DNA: TGTGCCAGCAGCTTGGAGGCGGGGAATCCCTACGAGCAGTACTTC
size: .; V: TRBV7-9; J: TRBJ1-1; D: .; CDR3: CASSPMQGSKKNTEAFF; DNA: TGTGCCAGCAGCCCGATGCAGGGGAGTAAGAAGAACACTGAAGCTTTCTTT
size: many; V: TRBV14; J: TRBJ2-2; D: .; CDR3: CASSQPGTGELFF; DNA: TGTGCCAGCAGCCAACCGGGGACCGGGGAGCTGTTTTTT
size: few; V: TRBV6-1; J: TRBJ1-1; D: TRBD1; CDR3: CASSPVAGGHTEAFF; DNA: TGTGCCAGCAGTCCGGTGGCAGGGGGCCACACTGAAGCTTTCTTT
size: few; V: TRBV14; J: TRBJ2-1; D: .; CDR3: CASSQLDEQFF; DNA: TGTGCCAGCAGCCAACTCGATGAGCAGTTCTTC
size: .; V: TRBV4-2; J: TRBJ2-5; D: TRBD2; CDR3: CASSQDETSGGPGTQYF; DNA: TGTGCCAGCAGCCAAGACGAGACTAGCGGGGGACCGGGGACCCAGTACTTC
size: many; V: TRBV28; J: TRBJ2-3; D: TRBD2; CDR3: CASSLDAGTSGSADEYF; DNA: TGTGCCAGCAGTTTGGACGCGGGGACTAGCGGGAGCGCCGACGAGTATTTT
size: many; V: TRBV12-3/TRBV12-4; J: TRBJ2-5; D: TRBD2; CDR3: CASSLGGTETQYF; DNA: TGTGCCAGCAGTTTGGGAGGGACAGAGACCCAGTACTTC
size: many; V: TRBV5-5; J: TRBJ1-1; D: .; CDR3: CASSLERMGNTEAFF; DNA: TGTGCCAGCAGCTTGGAGCGGATGGGGAACACTGAAGCTTTCTTT
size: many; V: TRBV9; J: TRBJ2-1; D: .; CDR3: CASSDEGGSYNEQFF; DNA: TGTGCCAGCAGCGACGAGGGGGGATCCTACAATGAGCAGTTCTTC
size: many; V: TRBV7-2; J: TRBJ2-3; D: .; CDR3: CASSLEPSLPTDTQYF; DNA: TGTGCCAGCAGCTTGGAACCGTCCCTCCCCACAGATACGCAGTATTTT
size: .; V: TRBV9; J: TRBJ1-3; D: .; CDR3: CASSEPANSPGNTIYF; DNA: TGTGCCAGCAGCGAACCCGCGAACAGCCCTGGAAACACCATATATTTT
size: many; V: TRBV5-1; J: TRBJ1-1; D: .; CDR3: CASYWDFPNTEAFF; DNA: TGCGCCAGCTATTGGGACTTTCCGAACACTGAAGCTTTCTTT
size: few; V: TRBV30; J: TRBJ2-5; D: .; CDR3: CAWRLKGQETQYF; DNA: TGTGCCTGGAGACTTAAAGGTCAAGAGACCCAGTACTTC
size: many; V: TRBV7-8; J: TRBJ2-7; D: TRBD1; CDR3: CASSFTTGTAEQYF; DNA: TGTGCCAGCAGCTTTACTACCGGGACAGCCGAGCAGTACTTC
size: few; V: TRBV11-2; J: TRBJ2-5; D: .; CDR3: CASSLFPLGLQETQYF; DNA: TGTGCCAGCAGCTTATTCCCCCTGGGACTCCAAGAGACCCAGTACTTC
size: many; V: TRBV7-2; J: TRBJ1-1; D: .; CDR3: CASSRRSSGPNTEAFF; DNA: TGTGCCAGCAGCCGACGATCGTCGGGACCGAACACTGAAGCTTTCTTT
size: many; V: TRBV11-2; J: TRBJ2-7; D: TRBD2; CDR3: CASSSGTSGILSYEQYF; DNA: TGTGCCAGCAGCTCAGGGACTAGCGGGATCCTATCCTACGAGCAGTACTTC
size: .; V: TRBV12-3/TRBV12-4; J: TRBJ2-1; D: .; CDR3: CAGSPSWSYNEQFF; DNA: TGTGCCGGCAGCCCCTCGTGGTCCTACAATGAGCAGTTCTTC
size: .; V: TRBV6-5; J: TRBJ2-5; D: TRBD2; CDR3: CTSSFIPWTSGVYQETQYF; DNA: TGTACCAGCAGTTTCATTCCCTGGACTAGCGGGGTGTACCAAGAGACCCAGTACTTC
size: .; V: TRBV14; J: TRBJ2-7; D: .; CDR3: CASSPTGSLQYF; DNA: TGTGCCAGCAGCCCTACGGGGAGTTTGCAGTACTTC
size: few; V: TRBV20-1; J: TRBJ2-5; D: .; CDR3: CSVTRGVETQYF; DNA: TGCAGTGTCACCAGAGGGGTAGAGACCCAGTACTTC
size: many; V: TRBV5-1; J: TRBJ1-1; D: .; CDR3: CASSLSGWRRNTEAFF; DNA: TGCGCCAGCAGCTTGAGTGGTTGGAGGAGGAACACTGAAGCTTTCTTT
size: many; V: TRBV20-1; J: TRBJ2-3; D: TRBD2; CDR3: CSARASGGADTQYF; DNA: TGCAGTGCTAGAGCTAGCGGGGGGGCAGATACGCAGTATTTT
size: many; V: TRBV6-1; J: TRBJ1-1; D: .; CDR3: CASSVYAPGTENTEAFF; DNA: TGTGCCAGCAGTGTTTACGCCCCCGGGACGGAGAACACTGAAGCTTTCTTT
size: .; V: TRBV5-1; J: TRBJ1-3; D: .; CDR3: CASSLDRQVGNTIYF; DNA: TGCGCCAGCAGCTTGGATCGTCAGGTGGGAAACACCATATATTTT